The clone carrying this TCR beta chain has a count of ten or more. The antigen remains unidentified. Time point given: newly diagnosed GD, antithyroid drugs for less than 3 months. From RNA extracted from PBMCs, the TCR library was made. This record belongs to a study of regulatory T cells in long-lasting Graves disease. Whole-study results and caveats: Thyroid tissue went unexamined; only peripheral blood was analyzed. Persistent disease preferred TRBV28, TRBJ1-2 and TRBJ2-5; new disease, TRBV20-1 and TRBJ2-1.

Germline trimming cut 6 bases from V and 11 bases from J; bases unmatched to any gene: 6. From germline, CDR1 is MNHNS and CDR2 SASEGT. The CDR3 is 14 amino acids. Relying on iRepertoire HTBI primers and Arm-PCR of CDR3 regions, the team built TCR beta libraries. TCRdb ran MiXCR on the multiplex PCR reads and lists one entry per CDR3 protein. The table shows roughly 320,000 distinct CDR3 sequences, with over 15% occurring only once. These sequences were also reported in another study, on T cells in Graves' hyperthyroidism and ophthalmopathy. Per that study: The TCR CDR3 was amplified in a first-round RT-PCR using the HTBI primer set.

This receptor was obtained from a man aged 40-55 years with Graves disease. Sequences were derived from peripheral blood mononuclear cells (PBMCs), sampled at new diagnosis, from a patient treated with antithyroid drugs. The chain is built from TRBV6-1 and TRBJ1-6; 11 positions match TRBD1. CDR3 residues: CASSPGTGGPPLHF. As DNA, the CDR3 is TGTGCCAGCAGCCCCGGGACAGGGGGTCCACCCCTCCACTTT.